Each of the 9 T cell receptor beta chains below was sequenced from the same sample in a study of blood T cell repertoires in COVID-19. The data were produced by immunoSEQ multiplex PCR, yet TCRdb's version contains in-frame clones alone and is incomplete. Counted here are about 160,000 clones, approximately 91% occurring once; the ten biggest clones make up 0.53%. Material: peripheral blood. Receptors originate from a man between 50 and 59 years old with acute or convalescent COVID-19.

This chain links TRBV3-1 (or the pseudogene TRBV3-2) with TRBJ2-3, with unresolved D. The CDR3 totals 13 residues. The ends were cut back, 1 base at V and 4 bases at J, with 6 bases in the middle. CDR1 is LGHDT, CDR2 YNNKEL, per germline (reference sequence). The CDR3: CASSQGEADTQYF. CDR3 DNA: TGTGCCAGCAGCCAAGGTGAGGCAGATACGCAGTATTTT.

The CDR3 DNA follows: TGTGCCAGCAGTCCGGGAGTCCGGGAGACCCAGTACTTC. It translates to CASSPGVRETQYF. V and J are TRBV6-6 and TRBJ2-5; D might be TRBD2 (6 bases). The V end was cut by 5 bases, the J end by 5 bases, with 12 bases between. Germline CDR1 and CDR2: MNHNY and SVGAGI (reference sequence). The CDR3 has 13 residues.

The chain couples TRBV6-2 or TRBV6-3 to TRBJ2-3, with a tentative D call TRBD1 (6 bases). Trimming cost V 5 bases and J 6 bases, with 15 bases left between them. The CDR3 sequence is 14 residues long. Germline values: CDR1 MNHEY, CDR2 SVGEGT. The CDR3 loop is CASSDVQGTDTQYF. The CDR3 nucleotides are TGTGCCAGCAGTGATGTACAGGGAACGGATACGCAGTATTTT.

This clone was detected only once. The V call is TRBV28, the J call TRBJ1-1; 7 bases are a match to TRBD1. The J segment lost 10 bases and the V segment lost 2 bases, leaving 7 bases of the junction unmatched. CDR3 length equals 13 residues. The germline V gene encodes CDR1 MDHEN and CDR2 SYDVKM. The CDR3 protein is CASSLRRGPGAFF. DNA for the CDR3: TGTGCCAGCAGTTTAAGAAGGGGGCCAGGAGCTTTCTTT.

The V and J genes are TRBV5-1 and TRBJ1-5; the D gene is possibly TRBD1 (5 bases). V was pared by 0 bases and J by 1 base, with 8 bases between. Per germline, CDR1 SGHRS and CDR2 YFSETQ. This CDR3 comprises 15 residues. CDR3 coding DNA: TGCGCCAGCAGCTTGGAAGGGGTAAGCAATCAGCCCCAGCATTTT. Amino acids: CASSLEGVSNQPQHF.

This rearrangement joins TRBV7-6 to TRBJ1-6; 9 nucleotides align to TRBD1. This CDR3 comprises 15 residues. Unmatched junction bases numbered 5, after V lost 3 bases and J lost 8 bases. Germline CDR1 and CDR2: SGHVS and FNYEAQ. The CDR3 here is CASSFGTGRYSPLHF. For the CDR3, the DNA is TGTGCCAGCAGCTTTGGGACAGGGAGGTATTCACCCCTCCACTTT.

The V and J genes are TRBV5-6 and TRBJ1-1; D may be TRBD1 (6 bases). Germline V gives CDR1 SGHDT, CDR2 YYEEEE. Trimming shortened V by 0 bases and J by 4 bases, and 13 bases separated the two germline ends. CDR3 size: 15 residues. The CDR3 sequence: CASSLGAGETTEAFF. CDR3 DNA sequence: TGTGCCAGCAGCTTGGGGGCAGGGGAAACCACTGAAGCTTTCTTT. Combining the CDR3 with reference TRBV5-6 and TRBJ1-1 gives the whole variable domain DAGVTQSPTHLIKTRGQQVTLRCSPKSGHDTVSWYQQALGQGPQFIFQYYEEEERQRGNFPDRFSGHQFPNYSSELNVNALLLGDSALYLCASSLGAGETTEAFFGQGTRLTVV.

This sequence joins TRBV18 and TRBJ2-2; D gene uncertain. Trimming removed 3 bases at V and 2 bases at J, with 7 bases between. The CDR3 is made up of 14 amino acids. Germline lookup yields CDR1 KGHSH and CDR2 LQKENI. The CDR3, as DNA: TGTGCCAGCTCACCGGGCAGTAACACCGGGGAGCTGTTTTTT. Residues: CASSPGSNTGELFF.

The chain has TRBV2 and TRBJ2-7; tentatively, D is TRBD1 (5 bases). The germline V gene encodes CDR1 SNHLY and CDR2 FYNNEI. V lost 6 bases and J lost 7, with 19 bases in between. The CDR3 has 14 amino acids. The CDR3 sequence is CASRAGRATGEQYF. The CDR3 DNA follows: TGTGCCAGCAGGGCCGGCAGGGCCACCGGGGAGCAGTACTTC.